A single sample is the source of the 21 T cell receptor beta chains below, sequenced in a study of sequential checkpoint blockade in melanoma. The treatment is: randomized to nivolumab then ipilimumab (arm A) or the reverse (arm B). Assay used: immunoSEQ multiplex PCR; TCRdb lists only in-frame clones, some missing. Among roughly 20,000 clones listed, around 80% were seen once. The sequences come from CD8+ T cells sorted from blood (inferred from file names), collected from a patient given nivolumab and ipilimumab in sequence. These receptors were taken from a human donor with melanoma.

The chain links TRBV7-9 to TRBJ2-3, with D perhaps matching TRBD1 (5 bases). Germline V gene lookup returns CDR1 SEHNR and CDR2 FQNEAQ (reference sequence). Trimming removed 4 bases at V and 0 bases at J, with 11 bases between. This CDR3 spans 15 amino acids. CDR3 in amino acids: CASSSSGKSTDTQYF. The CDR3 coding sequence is TGTGCCAGCAGCTCATCAGGGAAGAGCACAGATACGCAGTATTTT.

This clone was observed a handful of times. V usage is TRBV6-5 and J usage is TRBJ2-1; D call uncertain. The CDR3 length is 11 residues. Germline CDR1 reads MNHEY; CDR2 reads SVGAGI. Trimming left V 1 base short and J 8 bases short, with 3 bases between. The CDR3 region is CASSYWHEQFF. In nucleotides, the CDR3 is TGTGCCAGCAGTTACTGGCATGAGCAGTTCTTC.

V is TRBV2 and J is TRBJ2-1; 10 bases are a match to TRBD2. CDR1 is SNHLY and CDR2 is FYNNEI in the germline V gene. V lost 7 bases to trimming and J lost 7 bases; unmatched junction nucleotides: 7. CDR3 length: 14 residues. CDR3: CASNLAGVLNEQFF. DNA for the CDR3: TGTGCCAGCAATCTAGCGGGAGTACTAAATGAGCAGTTCTTC.

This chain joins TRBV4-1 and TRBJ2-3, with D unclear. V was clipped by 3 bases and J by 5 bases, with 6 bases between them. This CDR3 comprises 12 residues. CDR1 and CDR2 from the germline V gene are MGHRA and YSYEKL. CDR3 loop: CASSHEEDTQYF. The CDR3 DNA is TGCGCCAGCAGCCACGAGGAAGATACGCAGTATTTT.

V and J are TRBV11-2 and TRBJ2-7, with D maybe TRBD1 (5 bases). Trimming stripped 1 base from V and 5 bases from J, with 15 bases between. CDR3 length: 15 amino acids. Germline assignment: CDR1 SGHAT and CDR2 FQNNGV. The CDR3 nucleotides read TGTGCCAGCAGCTTAGTGGGCAGGGTGGCGGACGAGCAGTACTTC. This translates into CASSLVGRVADEQYF. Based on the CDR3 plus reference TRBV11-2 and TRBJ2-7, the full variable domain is EAGVAQSPRYKIIEKRQSVAFWCNPISGHATLYWYQQILGQGPKLLIQFQNNGVVDDSQLPKDRFSAERLKGVDSTLKIQPAKLEDSAVYLCASSLVGRVADEQYFGPGTRLTVT.

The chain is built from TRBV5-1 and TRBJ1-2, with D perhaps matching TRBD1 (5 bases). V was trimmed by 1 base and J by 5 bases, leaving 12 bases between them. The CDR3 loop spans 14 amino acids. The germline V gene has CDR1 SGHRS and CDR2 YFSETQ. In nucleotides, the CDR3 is TGCGCCAGCAGCTTGAACGGGGGTTGGTATGGCTACACCTTC. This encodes CASSLNGGWYGYTF.

The CDR3 DNA sequence: TGTGCCAGCAGCCAAGAGGGTTCAAGCGGGAGCCTCTCCTACGAGCAGTACTTC. Residues: CASSQEGSSGSLSYEQYF. The chain employs TRBV4-2 and TRBJ2-7; 8 positions match TRBD2. Trimming took 0 bases from V and 0 from J; bases not matched to a gene: 10. Looked up from germline, CDR1 is LGHNA and CDR2 is YNFKEQ. The CDR3 consists of 18 residues.

As DNA, the CDR3 is TGTGCCAGCAGCGTAGGAGAAGCAGCGACCTACGAGCAGTACTTC. It translates to CASSVGEAATYEQYF. This chain connects TRBV9 to TRBJ2-7; D call uncertain. This CDR3 has 15 residues. Germline CDR1 is SGDLS and CDR2 is YYNGEE. V dropped 0 bases and J dropped 2 bases, with 12 bases sitting between them.

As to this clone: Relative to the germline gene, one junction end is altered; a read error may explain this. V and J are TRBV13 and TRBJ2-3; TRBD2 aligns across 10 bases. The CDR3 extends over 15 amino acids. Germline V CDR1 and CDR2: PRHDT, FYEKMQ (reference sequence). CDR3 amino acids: CASSLGLADTDTQYF. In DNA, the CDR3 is TGTGCCAGCAGTTTAGGACTAGCGGACACAGATACGCAGTATTTT.

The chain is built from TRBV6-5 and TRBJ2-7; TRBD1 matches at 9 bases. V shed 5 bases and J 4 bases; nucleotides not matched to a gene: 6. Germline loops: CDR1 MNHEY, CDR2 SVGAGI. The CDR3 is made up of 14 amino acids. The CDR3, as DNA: TGTGCCAGCAGTCCCGGGACAGGGAATTACGAGCAGTACTTC. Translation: CASSPGTGNYEQYF.

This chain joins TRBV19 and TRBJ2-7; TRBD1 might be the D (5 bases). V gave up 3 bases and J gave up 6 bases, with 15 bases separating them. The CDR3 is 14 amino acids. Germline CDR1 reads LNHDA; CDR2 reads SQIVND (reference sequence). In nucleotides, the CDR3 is TGTGCCAGTAGTATCAAGGGGCCCGAGCGCGAGCAGTACTTC. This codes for CASSIKGPEREQYF.

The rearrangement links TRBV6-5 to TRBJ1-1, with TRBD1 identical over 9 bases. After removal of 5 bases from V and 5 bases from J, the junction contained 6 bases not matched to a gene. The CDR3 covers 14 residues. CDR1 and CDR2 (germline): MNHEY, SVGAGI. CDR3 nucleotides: TGTGCCAGCAGTCAGACAGGGGGAGGTACTGAAGCTTTCTTT. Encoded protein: CASSQTGGGTEAFF.

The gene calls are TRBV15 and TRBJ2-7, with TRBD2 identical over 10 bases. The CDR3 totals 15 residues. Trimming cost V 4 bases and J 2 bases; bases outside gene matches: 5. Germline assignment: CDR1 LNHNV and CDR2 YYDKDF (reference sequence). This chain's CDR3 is CATSMSGGATYEQYF. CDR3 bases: TGTGCCACCAGCATGAGCGGGGGGGCTACCTACGAGCAGTACTTC. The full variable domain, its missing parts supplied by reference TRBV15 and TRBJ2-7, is DAMVIQNPRYQVTQFGKPVTLSCSQTLNHNVMYWYQQKSSQAPKLLFHYYDKDFNNEADTPDNFQSRRPNTSFCFLDIRSPGLGDTAMYLCATSMSGGATYEQYFGPGTRLTVT.

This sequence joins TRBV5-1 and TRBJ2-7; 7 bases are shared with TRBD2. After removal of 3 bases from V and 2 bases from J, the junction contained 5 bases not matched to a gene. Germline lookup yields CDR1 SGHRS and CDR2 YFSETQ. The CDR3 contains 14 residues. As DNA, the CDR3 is TGCGCCAGCAGCTCCGGACTAGGTGCCTACGAGCAGTACTTC. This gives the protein CASSSGLGAYEQYF. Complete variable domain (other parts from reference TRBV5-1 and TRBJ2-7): KAGVTQTPRYLIKTRGQQVTLSCSPISGHRSVSWYQQTPGQGLQFLFEYFSETQRNKGNFPGRFSGRQFSNSRSEMNVSTLELGDSALYLCASSSGLGAYEQYFGPGTRLTVT.

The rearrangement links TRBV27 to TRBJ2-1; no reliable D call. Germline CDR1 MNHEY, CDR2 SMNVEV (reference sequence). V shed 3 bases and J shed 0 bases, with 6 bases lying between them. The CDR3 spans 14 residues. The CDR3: CASSLASSYNEQFF. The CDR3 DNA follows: TGTGCCAGCAGTTTGGCCAGCTCCTACAATGAGCAGTTCTTC.

The CDR3 sequence is CASSLNPYEQYF. The CDR3 DNA is TGTGCCAGCAGTTTAAATCCTTACGAGCAGTACTTC. The rearrangement joins TRBV28 to TRBJ2-5, with unresolved D. The J call may be wrong; the DNA end is better matched by TRBJ2-7. Germline V gene sequence: CDR1 MDHEN, CDR2 SYDVKM. The CDR3 loop spans 12 amino acids.

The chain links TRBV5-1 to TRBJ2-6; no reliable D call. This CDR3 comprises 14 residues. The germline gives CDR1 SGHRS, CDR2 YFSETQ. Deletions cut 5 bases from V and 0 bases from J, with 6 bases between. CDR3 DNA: TGCGCCAGCAGTTCCTACTCTGGGGCCAACGTCCTGACTTTC. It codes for CASSSYSGANVLTF.

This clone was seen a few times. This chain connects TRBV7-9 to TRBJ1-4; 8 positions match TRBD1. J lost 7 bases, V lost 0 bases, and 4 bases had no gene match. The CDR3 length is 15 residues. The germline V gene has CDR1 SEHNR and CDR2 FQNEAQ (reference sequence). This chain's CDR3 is CASSLASGGSEKLFF. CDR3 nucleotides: TGTGCCAGCAGCTTAGCGTCAGGGGGCAGTGAAAAACTGTTTTTT. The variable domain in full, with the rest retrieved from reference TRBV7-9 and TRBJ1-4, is DTGVSQNPRHKITKRGQNVTFRCDPISEHNRLYWYRQTLGQGPEFLTYFQNEAQLEKSRLLSDRFSAERPKGSFSTLEIQRTEQGDSAMYLCASSLASGGSEKLFFGSGTQLSVL.

The CDR3 here is CAWSWASGRGDTQYF. As DNA, the CDR3 is TGTGCCTGGAGTTGGGCTAGCGGGAGGGGAGATACGCAGTATTTT. V and J are TRBV30 and TRBJ2-3, with 12 bases lining up with TRBD2. V trimming: 2 bases; J trimming: 5 bases; junction bases outside the gene matches: 5. The CDR3 spans 15 residues. Germline CDR1 is GTSNPN and CDR2 is SVGIG (reference sequence).

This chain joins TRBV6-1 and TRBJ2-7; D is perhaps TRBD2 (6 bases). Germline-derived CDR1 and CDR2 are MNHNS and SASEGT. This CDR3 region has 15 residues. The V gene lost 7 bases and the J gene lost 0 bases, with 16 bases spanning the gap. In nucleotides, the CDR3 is TGTGCCAGCACCAATTCCGGGACTGGCTCCTACGAGCAGTACTTC. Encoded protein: CASTNSGTGSYEQYF.

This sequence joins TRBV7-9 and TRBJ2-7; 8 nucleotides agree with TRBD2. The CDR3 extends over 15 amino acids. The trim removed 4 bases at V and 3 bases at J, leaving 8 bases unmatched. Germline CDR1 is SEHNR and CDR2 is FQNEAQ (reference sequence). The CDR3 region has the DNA TGTGCCAGCAGCTCCCCTTTGGCGGGAGGCTACGAGCAGTACTTC. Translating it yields CASSSPLAGGYEQYF.